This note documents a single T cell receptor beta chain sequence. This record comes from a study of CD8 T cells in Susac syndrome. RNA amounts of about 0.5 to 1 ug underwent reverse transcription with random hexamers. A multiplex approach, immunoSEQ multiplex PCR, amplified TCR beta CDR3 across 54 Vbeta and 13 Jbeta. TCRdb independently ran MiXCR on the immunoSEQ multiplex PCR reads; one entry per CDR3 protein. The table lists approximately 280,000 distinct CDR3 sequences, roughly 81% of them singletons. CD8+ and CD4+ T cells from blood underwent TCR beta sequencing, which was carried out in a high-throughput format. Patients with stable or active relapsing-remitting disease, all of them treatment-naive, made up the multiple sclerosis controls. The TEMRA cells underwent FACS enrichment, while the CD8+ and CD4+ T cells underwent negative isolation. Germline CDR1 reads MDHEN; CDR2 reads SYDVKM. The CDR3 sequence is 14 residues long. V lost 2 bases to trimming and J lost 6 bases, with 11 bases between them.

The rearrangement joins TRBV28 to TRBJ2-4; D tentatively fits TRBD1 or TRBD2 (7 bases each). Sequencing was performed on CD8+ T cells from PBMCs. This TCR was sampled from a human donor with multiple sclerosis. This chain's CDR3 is CASSLGRDRNIQYF. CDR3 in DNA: TGTGCCAGCAGTTTAGGGAGGGACAGAAACATTCAGTACTTC.